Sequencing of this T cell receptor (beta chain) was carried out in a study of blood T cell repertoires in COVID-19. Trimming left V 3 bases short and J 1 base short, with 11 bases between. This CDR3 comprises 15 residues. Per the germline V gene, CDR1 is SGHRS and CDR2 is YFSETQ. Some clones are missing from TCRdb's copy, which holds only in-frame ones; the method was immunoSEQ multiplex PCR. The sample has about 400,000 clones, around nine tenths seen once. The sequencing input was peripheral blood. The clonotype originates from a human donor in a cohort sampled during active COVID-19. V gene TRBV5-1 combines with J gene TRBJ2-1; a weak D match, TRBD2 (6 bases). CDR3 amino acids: CASSWTGVSYNEQFF. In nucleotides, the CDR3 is TGCGCCAGCAGCTGGACGGGGGTGTCCTACAATGAGCAGTTCTTC.